This entry describes one T cell receptor (beta chain). The data were taken from a study of cytomegalovirus exposure and HLA in healthy donors. Study details: Across under 450 genotyped donors, more than 75% landed in the Caucasian-associated ancestry cluster.

CDR3 length: 14 amino acids. The germline V gene has CDR1 SGHTA and CDR2 FQGNSA. V lost 9 bases to trimming and J lost 1 base, with 15 bases between them. This PCR relied on a set of 60 Vbeta primers and 13 Jbeta primers. This table comes from immunoSEQ multiplex PCR, and its TCRdb copy is limited to in-frame clones, with some not included. The repertoire holds about 99,000 clones, with under 85% as singletons. Sequenced material: PBMCs. This clonotype originated in a man aged 45-65 years in good health and CMV-seropositive. The chain couples TRBV7-2 to TRBJ2-5; perhaps TRBD2 as D (6 bases). The CDR3 is CASLSSVIQETQYF. DNA for the CDR3: TGTGCCAGTCTCTCTAGCGTGATCCAAGAGACCCAGTACTTC. The complete variable domain, with remaining parts taken from reference TRBV7-2 and TRBJ2-5, reads GAGVSQSPSNKVTEKGKDVELRCDPISGHTALYWYRQSLGQGLEFLIYFQGNSAPDKSGLPSDRFSAERTGGSVSTLTIQRTQQEDSAVYLCASLSSVIQETQYFGPGTRLLVL.